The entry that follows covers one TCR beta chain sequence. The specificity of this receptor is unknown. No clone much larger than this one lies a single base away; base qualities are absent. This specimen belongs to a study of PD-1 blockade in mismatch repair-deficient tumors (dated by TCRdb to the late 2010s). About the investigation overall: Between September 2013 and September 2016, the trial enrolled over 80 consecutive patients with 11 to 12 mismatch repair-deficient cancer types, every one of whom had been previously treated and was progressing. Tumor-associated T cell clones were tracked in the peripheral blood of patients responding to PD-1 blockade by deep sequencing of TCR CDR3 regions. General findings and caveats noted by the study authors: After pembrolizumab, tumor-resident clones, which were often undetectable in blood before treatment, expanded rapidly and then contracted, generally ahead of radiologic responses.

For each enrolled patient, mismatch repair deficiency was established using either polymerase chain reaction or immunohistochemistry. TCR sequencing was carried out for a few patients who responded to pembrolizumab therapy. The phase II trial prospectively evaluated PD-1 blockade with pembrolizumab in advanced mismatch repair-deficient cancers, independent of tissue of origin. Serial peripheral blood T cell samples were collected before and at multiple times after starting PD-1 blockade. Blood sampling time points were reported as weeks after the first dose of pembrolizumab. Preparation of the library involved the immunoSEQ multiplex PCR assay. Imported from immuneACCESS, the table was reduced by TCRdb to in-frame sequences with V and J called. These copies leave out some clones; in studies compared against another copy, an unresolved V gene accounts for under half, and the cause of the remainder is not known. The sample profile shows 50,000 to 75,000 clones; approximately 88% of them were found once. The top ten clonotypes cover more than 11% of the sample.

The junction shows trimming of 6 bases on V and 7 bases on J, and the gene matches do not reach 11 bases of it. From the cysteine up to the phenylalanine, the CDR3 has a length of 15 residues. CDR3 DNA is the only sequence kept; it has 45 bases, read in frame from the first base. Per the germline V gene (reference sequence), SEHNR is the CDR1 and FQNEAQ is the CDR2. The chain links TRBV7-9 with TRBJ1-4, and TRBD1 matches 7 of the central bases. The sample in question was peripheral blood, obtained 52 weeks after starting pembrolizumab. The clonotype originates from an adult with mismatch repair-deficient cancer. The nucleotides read TGTGCCAGCAGGAGGGCTACCGACAGGGCTGAAAAACTGTTTTTT. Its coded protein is CASRRATDRAEKLFF.